Each of the 31 T cell receptor beta chains below was sequenced from the same sample in a study of early T cells in non-severe SARS-CoV-2 infection. MiXCR, run by TCRdb on the 5' RACE reads, gives a single entry per CDR3 protein. The table has under 85,000 distinct CDR3 sequences, around 14% seen once. Sequenced input: whole blood. These receptors originate from an adult who was a healthcare worker with PCR-confirmed SARS-CoV-2 infection or an uninfected control (not recorded which).

V gene TRBV4-3 combines with J gene TRBJ2-3; D is unresolved. Looked up from germline, CDR1 is LGHNA and CDR2 is YSLEER. The CDR3 has 15 amino acids. V was cut by 0 bases and J by 0 bases, with 7 bases left in between. The CDR3 nucleotides read TGCGCCAGCAGCCAAGATCGGAGAAGCACAGATACGCAGTATTTT. This sequence encodes CASSQDRRSTDTQYF.

This clonotype was seen only a few times. J is TRBJ2-3 and V is TRBV24-1, with 7 bases fitting TRBD1. The CDR3 consists of 16 residues. V gave up 3 bases and J gave up 3 bases; unmatched junction bases: 8. CDR1 KGHDR and CDR2 SFDVKD come from the germline V gene. CDR3 nucleotides: TGTGCCACCAGTGATGTCCGGGACAGTGAGACAGATACGCAGTATTTT. Translating it yields CATSDVRDSETDTQYF.

This clonotype was counted between two and nine times. The V gene is TRBV29-1, the J gene TRBJ2-7, with 11 bases fitting TRBD2. V dropped 6 bases and J dropped 2; count of bases not matched to a gene: 6. Germline V lookup: CDR1 SQVTM, CDR2 ANQGSEA. The CDR3 has 14 amino acids. The CDR3 DNA sequence: TGCAGCGTGCTGACTAGCGGGAAAACCTACGAGCAGTACTTC. Protein: CSVLTSGKTYEQYF.

This clonotype was counted between two and nine times. The genes are TRBV11-3 and TRBJ2-3, with 13 bases that match TRBD2. CDR3 length: 16 residues. From germline, CDR1 is SGHNT and CDR2 YENEEA. The junction had 6 bases not matched to a gene; V was cut back by 5 bases and J by 4 bases. The CDR3 bases are TGTGCCAGCAGCCGGCGGACTAGCGGGAGTTCAGATACGCAGTATTTT. Translated: CASSRRTSGSSDTQYF.

This clonotype was counted ten times or more. The chain couples TRBV7-2 to TRBJ2-1; TRBD2 might be the D (6 bases). The CDR3 runs to 19 residues. The germline V gene has CDR1 SGHTA and CDR2 FQGNSA. V was clipped by 3 bases and J by 7 bases, with 28 bases between them. CDR3 sequence: CASSLALVERALVRNEQFF. In nucleotides, the CDR3 is TGTGCCAGCAGCTTGGCGTTAGTTGAGCGGGCGCTCGTCCGGAATGAGCAGTTCTTC.

This chain connects TRBV2 to TRBJ2-3, with 11 bases lining up with TRBD2. Germline CDR1 and CDR2: SNHLY and FYNNEI. The V segment lost 4 bases and the J segment 2 bases; nucleotides outside the gene matches: 5. The CDR3 is made up of 16 amino acids. CDR3 coding DNA: TGTGCCAGCAGTGGACCGGGACTAGCGGACACAGATACGCAGTATTTT. Encoded protein: CASSGPGLADTDTQYF.

This clonotype was counted at least ten times. V gene TRBV12-5 combines with J gene TRBJ2-7; D call uncertain. This CDR3 spans 14 amino acids. V was cut by 7 bases and J by 6 bases, with 19 bases left in between. CDR1 is LGHNT and CDR2 is FRNRAP in the germline V gene. This CDR3 is CASVMTIGSAEQYF. As DNA, the CDR3 is TGTGCTAGTGTGATGACAATTGGTTCGGCCGAGCAGTACTTC.

This clonotype was found many times. This chain joins TRBV5-1 and TRBJ2-7; D assignment may be TRBD1 or TRBD2 (6 bases each). Per the germline V gene, CDR1 is SGHRS and CDR2 is YFSETQ. Trimming stripped 4 bases from V and 6 bases from J, with 20 bases between. The CDR3 is 15 amino acids. The DNA for the CDR3 is TGCGCCAGCAGCCTACCGGGGGCGGCAGCCGGCGAGCAGTACTTC. Translated, it gives CASSLPGAAAGEQYF.

The chain employs TRBV12-3 or TRBV12-4 and TRBJ1-1, with a tentative D call TRBD1 (5 bases). V lost 5 bases, J lost 3 bases, and 10 bases lay in between. This CDR3 has 13 residues. The CDR3 loop is CASSRGSHTEAFF. In DNA, the CDR3 is TGTGCCAGCAGTAGGGGCAGTCACACTGAAGCTTTCTTT.

The chain combines TRBV29-1 with TRBJ2-7; D is perhaps TRBD2 (5 bases). The CDR3 extends over 11 amino acids. CDR1 SQVTM and CDR2 ANQGSEA come from the germline V gene. Trimming shortened V by 4 bases and J by 4 bases, and 8 bases separated the two germline ends. In nucleotides, the CDR3 is TGCAGCGTTGGGACTTCTTACGAGCAGTACTTC. This sequence encodes CSVGTSYEQYF.

This clonotype showed up many times. The V call is TRBV7-8, the J call TRBJ2-6; 7 positions agree with TRBD1. Germline loops: CDR1 SGHVS, CDR2 FQNEAQ. The trim removed 2 bases at V and 3 bases at J, leaving 4 bases unmatched. This CDR3 is built from 16 residues. For the CDR3, the DNA is TGTGCCAGCAGCTTAATGACAGGGATTGGGGCCAACGTCCTGACTTTC. Protein: CASSLMTGIGANVLTF.

V is TRBV3-1 and J is TRBJ2-2, with D hard to call. V lost 0 bases and J lost 6, with 8 bases in between. The CDR3 length is 14 residues. Germline V gene lookup returns CDR1 LGHDT and CDR2 YNNKEL (reference sequence). The CDR3 DNA reads as TGTGCCAGCAGCCAAGAGCCAAGCCCCGGGGAGCTGTTTTTT. Encoded protein: CASSQEPSPGELFF.

This clonotype appeared many times. The CDR3 is CASSLELWGTEAFF. CDR3 nucleotides: TGCGCCAGCAGCTTGGAACTGTGGGGGACTGAAGCTTTCTTT. V and J are TRBV5-1 and TRBJ1-1; D might be TRBD1 (5 bases). This CDR3 spans 14 amino acids. The germline V gene encodes CDR1 SGHRS and CDR2 YFSETQ. The ends were cut back, 0 bases at V and 5 bases at J, with 11 bases in the middle.

J is TRBJ1-2 and V is TRBV13; 12 bases fit TRBD1. V was clipped by 5 bases and J by 5 bases; unmatched bases: 9. CDR3 size: 16 residues. Germline V lookup: CDR1 PRHDT, CDR2 FYEKMQ (reference sequence). In DNA form, the CDR3 reads TGTGCCAGCAGCAAAGGGACAGGGGGCTTTCGGTATGGCTACACCTTC. Its protein product is CASSKGTGGFRYGYTF.

The sample holds many counts of this clonotype. The chain links TRBV24-1 to TRBJ1-2; the D is unclear. Trimming removed 0 bases from V and 8 bases from J, with 12 bases in between. Germline values: CDR1 KGHDR, CDR2 SFDVKD. This CDR3 region has 14 residues. CDR3 sequence reads: CATSDLNTSGGYTF. The CDR3 DNA is TGTGCCACCAGTGATTTGAACACCAGTGGGGGCTACACCTTC.

The CDR3 bases are TGTGCCAGCAGCCAAGAGGACAGGGGGAACACTGAAGCTTTCTTT. It is translated as CASSQEDRGNTEAFF. The V gene is TRBV4-2, the J gene TRBJ1-1; 9 nucleotides line up with TRBD1. From germline, CDR1 is LGHNA and CDR2 YNFKEQ. V shed 0 bases and J 1 base; nucleotides not matched to a gene: 0. CDR3 length: 15 residues.

This clonotype was counted between two and nine times. The V call is TRBV12-3 or TRBV12-4, the J call TRBJ2-6; D call uncertain. This CDR3 spans 16 amino acids. The V gene lost 0 bases and the J gene lost 0 bases, with 6 bases spanning the gap. The CDR3 is CASSLASLSGANVLTF. CDR3 DNA: TGTGCCAGCAGTTTAGCTTCCCTCTCTGGGGCCAACGTCCTGACTTTC.

The table lists this clonotype with a few counts. The chain is built from TRBV15 and TRBJ2-2; D gene unclear. There are 14 residues in the CDR3. The germline CDR1 and CDR2 sequences are LNHNV and YYDKDF (reference sequence). The ends were cut back, 0 bases at V and 6 bases at J, with 8 bases in the middle. The CDR3 DNA sequence: TGTGCCACCAGCAGAGAAATTAGGTCCGGGGAGCTGTTTTTT. It yields the protein CATSREIRSGELFF.

There are many counts of this clonotype. The CDR3 loop reads CASSLGPPGLVLETQYF. CDR3 DNA: TGTGCCAGCAGCTTGGGGCCACCGGGACTAGTGTTGGAGACCCAGTACTTC. J is TRBJ2-5 and V is TRBV5-5; 8 positions agree with TRBD2. The germline gives CDR1 SGHKS, CDR2 YYEKEE (reference sequence). The CDR3 runs 17 residues. V was clipped by 0 bases and J by 5 bases; unmatched bases: 12.

The V and J genes are TRBV13 and TRBJ2-3; the D is unclear. CDR1 and CDR2 from the germline V gene are PRHDT and FYEKMQ (reference sequence). This CDR3 has 12 residues. Deletions cut 2 bases from V and 4 bases from J, with 4 bases between. The CDR3 reads CASSLSSDTQYF. CDR3 sequence (DNA): TGTGCCAGCAGCTTAAGCTCAGATACGCAGTATTTT.

The V and J genes are TRBV11-2 and TRBJ2-1; tentatively, D is TRBD2 (6 bases). This CDR3 is built from 15 residues. The germline gives CDR1 SGHAT, CDR2 FQNNGV. V lost 5 bases, J lost 2 bases, and 13 bases lay in between. The CDR3 sequence: CASSLRDSAYNEQFF. The DNA of the CDR3 is TGTGCCAGCAGCCTCCGGGACTCCGCCTACAATGAGCAGTTCTTC.

This clonotype was detected many times. As DNA, the CDR3 is TGTGCCAGCAGCTTATATGTCGGGGACCTCTCCTACAATGAGCAGTTCTTC. This gives the protein CASSLYVGDLSYNEQFF. The J gene is TRBJ2-1, the V gene TRBV7-8, with D perhaps assigned TRBD1 or TRBD2 (5 bases each). V gave up 2 bases and J gave up 0 bases, with 14 bases separating them. This CDR3 has 17 amino acids. The germline CDR1 and CDR2 sequences are SGHVS and FQNEAQ.

This clonotype came up a few times. The chain joins TRBV7-9 to TRBJ2-2; D possibly matches TRBD1 or TRBD2 (5 bases each). From germline, CDR1 is SEHNR and CDR2 FQNEAQ (reference sequence). The length of the CDR3 is 14 residues. V lost 6 bases, J lost 4 bases, and 12 bases lay in between. The CDR3 DNA follows: TGTGCCAGCAGTTCCGGGACGTTCACCGGGGAGCTGTTTTTT. This encodes CASSSGTFTGELFF. The full variable domain, in which reference TRBV7-9 and TRBJ2-2 provide the parts outside the CDR3, is DTGVSQNPRHKITKRGQNVTFRCDPISEHNRLYWYRQTLGQGPEFLTYFQNEAQLEKSRLLSDRFSAERPKGSFSTLEIQRTEQGDSAMYLCASSSGTFTGELFFGEGSRLTVL.

V gene TRBV4-1 combines with J gene TRBJ2-7; 8 bases align to TRBD2. Germline lookup yields CDR1 MGHRA and CDR2 YSYEKL. V was pared by 3 bases and J by 5 bases, with 9 bases of the junction left unmatched. The CDR3 spans 15 residues. The CDR3 spells CASSQSPAGVDEQYF. As DNA, the CDR3 is TGCGCCAGCAGCCAGTCCCCAGCGGGAGTAGACGAGCAGTACTTC.

This chain joins TRBV4-1 and TRBJ1-1; D possibly corresponds to TRBD1 (5 bases). This CDR3 comprises 14 residues. Trimming took 3 bases from V and 12 from J, leaving 20 bases between them. Germline assignment: CDR1 MGHRA and CDR2 YSYEKL. CDR3 DNA sequence: TGCGCCAGCAGCCACCCTAGGCTCAGGGATCTACCTTTCTTT. Protein: CASSHPRLRDLPFF.

This clonotype turned up a few times. This sequence joins TRBV9 and TRBJ2-5, with TRBD2 as a possible D gene (6 bases). The length of the CDR3 is 14 residues. V lost 0 bases and J 5 bases, leaving 11 bases between the germline ends. In germline, CDR1 is SGDLS, CDR2 YYNGEE. The CDR3 coding sequence is TGTGCCAGCAGCGTAGACCCGGCGGGGGAGACCCAGTACTTC. Amino acid sequence: CASSVDPAGETQYF.

This chain connects TRBV12-3 or TRBV12-4 to TRBJ1-1; the D gene is possibly TRBD1 (5 bases). Between the trimmed V and J ends, which lost 5 bases and 4 bases, there was a span of 11 bases. The CDR3 is 13 residues long. The CDR3 DNA sequence: TGTGCCAGCAGTCCACAGGTTTTCACTGAAGCTTTCTTT. Encoded protein: CASSPQVFTEAFF.

This chain joins TRBV12-3 or TRBV12-4 and TRBJ1-5, with no clear D. V lost 7 bases to trimming and J lost 4 bases, with 11 bases between them. The CDR3 spans 13 residues. In DNA form, the CDR3 reads TGTGCCAGCAAGGAGACGGGAAATCAGCCCCAGCATTTT. It is translated as CASKETGNQPQHF.

This clonotype came up many times. The V call is TRBV6-6, the J call TRBJ1-2, with TRBD1 matching over 7 bases. V gave up 7 bases and J gave up 5 bases; unmatched junction bases: 4. CDR3 size: 12 residues. The germline CDR1 and CDR2 sequences are MNHNY and SVGAGI (reference sequence). CDR3 in amino acids: CASTKQGYGYTF. In DNA, the CDR3 is TGTGCCAGCACCAAACAGGGGTATGGCTACACCTTC.

This clonotype was seen at least ten times. The V call is TRBV12-3 or TRBV12-4, the J call TRBJ2-4; D is unresolved. The germline V and J ends were trimmed by 2 bases and 0 bases, with 8 bases remaining between them. The CDR3 contains 15 residues. DNA for the CDR3: TGTGCCAGCAGTTTACTGGCCCTAGCCAAAAACATTCAGTACTTC. Amino acids: CASSLLALAKNIQYF.

The chain uses TRBV7-2 and TRBJ2-3; 9 positions agree with TRBD2. V gave up 5 bases and J gave up 3 bases; unmatched junction bases: 9. Germline V gene lookup returns CDR1 SGHTA and CDR2 FQGNSA. CDR3 length: 16 amino acids. The CDR3 protein is CASSPHIAGDTDTQYF. The CDR3 DNA follows: TGTGCCAGCAGCCCTCATATAGCGGGGGATACAGATACGCAGTATTTT.